One and the same sample provided the 30 T cell receptor beta chains below, sequenced in a study of memory B cells and T cells in multiple sclerosis. Generated by immunoSEQ multiplex PCR, the TCRdb table keeps only in-frame clones and is missing some. Here the sample spans 13,000 to 15,000 clones, roughly three quarters being singletons. Sample: memory (CD45RO+) CD4+ T cells from blood. The origin of the receptors is a human donor with multiple sclerosis.

The chain is built from TRBV5-1 and TRBJ2-4; D is uncertain. The CDR3 has 14 residues. Trimming removed 2 bases from V and 7 bases from J, with 13 bases in between. The germline gives CDR1 SGHRS, CDR2 YFSETQ. Here the CDR3 DNA reads TGCGCCAGCAGCTTTGACGGGTCATCGAACATTCAGTACTTC. It specifies CASSFDGSSNIQYF.

J is TRBJ2-7 and V is TRBV6-5; 15 bases align to TRBD2. Germline CDR1 MNHEY, CDR2 SVGAGI. The CDR3 has 15 residues. V gave up 6 bases and J gave up 4 bases; unmatched junction bases: 4. The CDR3 protein is CASRPGTSGRYEQYF. In nucleotides, the CDR3 is TGTGCCAGCAGGCCCGGGACTAGCGGGAGGTACGAGCAGTACTTC.

The chain links TRBV30 to TRBJ2-3, with 12 bases fitting TRBD2. The CDR3 contains 16 residues. V dropped 3 bases and J dropped 0; count of bases not matched to a gene: 4. Germline assignment: CDR1 GTSNPN and CDR2 SVGIG (reference sequence). The CDR3 bases are TGTGCCTGGAGGCGAGGGACTAGCGGGAGCACAGATACGCAGTATTTT. Residues: CAWRRGTSGSTDTQYF.

This chain connects TRBV2 to TRBJ2-2, with D unclear. Trimming removed 2 bases at V and 6 bases at J, with 7 bases between. This CDR3 is 13 amino acids long. The germline CDR1 and CDR2 sequences are SNHLY and FYNNEI. The CDR3 spells CASSESGPGELFF. CDR3 in DNA: TGTGCCAGCAGTGAATCTGGCCCCGGGGAGCTGTTTTTT.

The CDR3 is CASSLSGLVDSDTQYF. The CDR3 DNA follows: TGTGCCAGCAGTTTGTCGGGACTAGTCGACTCAGATACGCAGTATTTT. The chain employs TRBV28 and TRBJ2-3, with 8 bases fitting TRBD2. The CDR3 has 16 residues. V trimming: 3 bases; J trimming: 4 bases; junction bases outside the gene matches: 9. Germline CDR1 MDHEN, CDR2 SYDVKM.

The chain links TRBV5-6 to TRBJ1-2, with TRBD1 matching over 7 bases. This CDR3 is 14 amino acids long. Germline lookup yields CDR1 SGHDT and CDR2 YYEEEE. Trimming took 5 bases from V and 4 from J; bases not matched to a gene: 8. The CDR3 DNA is TGTGCCAGCAGGGGAGAGACAGGGACCTATGGCTACACCTTC. This gives the protein CASRGETGTYGYTF.

This clone was seen a few times. V is TRBV7-7 and J is TRBJ2-5; D possibly corresponds to TRBD2 (5 bases). The CDR3 loop spans 11 amino acids. CDR1 is SSHAT, CDR2 FNYEAQ, per germline (reference sequence). CDR3 in amino acids: CARGYQETQYF. For the CDR3, the DNA is TGTGCTAGAGGGTACCAAGAGACCCAGTACTTC.

This chain uses TRBV10-2 with TRBJ2-1; perhaps TRBD2 as D (7 bases). The V gene's germline CDR1 is WSHSY and CDR2 SAAADI. There are 15 residues in the CDR3. V was trimmed by 6 bases and J by 1 base, leaving 13 bases between them. The CDR3, as DNA: TGCGCCAGCAGCCGAGGGGGGGGATCCTACAATGAGCAGTTCTTC. This sequence encodes CASSRGGGSYNEQFF.

The V call is TRBV19, the J call TRBJ1-1, with 7 bases lining up with TRBD1. This CDR3 is 13 amino acids long. V shed 5 bases and J 3 bases; nucleotides not matched to a gene: 3. Germline lookup yields CDR1 LNHDA and CDR2 SQIVND (reference sequence). CDR3 sequence (DNA): TGTGCCAGTAGTTTCCAGGGGGACACTGAAGCTTTCTTT. Protein sequence: CASSFQGDTEAFF.

This clone was picked up a small number of times. The rearrangement links TRBV2 to TRBJ1-4; D is unresolved. Germline assignment: CDR1 SNHLY and CDR2 FYNNEI. V was pared by 7 bases and J by 6 bases, with 15 bases between. The CDR3 contains 14 residues. The CDR3 spells CASIDRGPDEKLFF. The CDR3 bases are TGTGCCAGCATCGACCGTGGGCCGGATGAAAAACTGTTTTTT.

V and J are TRBV19 and TRBJ1-1; 8 bases agree with TRBD1. The CDR3 extends over 19 amino acids. CDR1 is LNHDA, CDR2 SQIVND, per germline (reference sequence). J gave up 8 bases and V 6 bases, and 26 bases lay outside the gene matches. As DNA, the CDR3 is TGTGCCAGTAGCACCCTGAGGAGAAACCGGGACAGGCTACTTTCCGAAGCTTTCTTT. This encodes CASSTLRRNRDRLLSEAFF.

This clone was found a few times. This chain joins TRBV6-1 and TRBJ2-5; D remains unclear. Per the germline V gene, CDR1 is MNHNS and CDR2 is SASEGT. The CDR3 extends over 14 amino acids. Trimming stripped 7 bases from V and 1 base from J, with 13 bases between. The CDR3 coding sequence is TGTGCCAGCAAGCTTCAGGCTCGCCAAGAGACCCAGTACTTC. Amino acids: CASKLQARQETQYF.

This clone was observed a single time. The chain employs TRBV4-1 and TRBJ2-2; 7 positions agree with TRBD1. The germline V gene encodes CDR1 MGHRA and CDR2 YSYEKL. V shed 4 bases, J shed 0 bases, and the junction held 2 bases outside the gene matches. This CDR3 has 15 residues. The CDR3 DNA is TGCGCCAGCAGCCCAGGACAGGCGAACACCGGGGAGCTGTTTTTT. Amino acid sequence: CASSPGQANTGELFF.

V usage is TRBV7-8 and J usage is TRBJ2-3; 14 bases are a match to TRBD2. Germline trimming cut 3 bases from V and 0 bases from J; bases unmatched to any gene: 5. The germline CDR1 and CDR2 sequences are SGHVS and FQNEAQ. The CDR3 is 18 amino acids. Here the CDR3 reads CASSFGTSGSASTDTQYF. In DNA form, the CDR3 reads TGTGCCAGCAGCTTCGGGACTAGCGGGAGTGCTAGCACAGATACGCAGTATTTT.

The gene calls are TRBV5-1 and TRBJ2-1; 11 bases agree with TRBD2. The CDR3 covers 15 residues. Germline V gives CDR1 SGHRS, CDR2 YFSETQ. Unmatched junction bases numbered 9, after V lost 9 bases and J lost 4 bases. The CDR3 region has the DNA TGCGCCAACAGGCCGGGACTAGCGGAATACAATGAGCAGTTCTTC. This translates into CANRPGLAEYNEQFF. The whole variable domain, remainder taken from reference TRBV5-1 and TRBJ2-1, is KAGVTQTPRYLIKTRGQQVTLSCSPISGHRSVSWYQQTPGQGLQFLFEYFSETQRNKGNFPGRFSGRQFSNSRSEMNVSTLELGDSALYLCANRPGLAEYNEQFFGPGTRLTVL.

The count of this clone is one. V usage is TRBV18 and J usage is TRBJ1-1; TRBD1 is a possible D gene (5 bases). The V and J ends lost 0 bases and 4 bases respectively, with 9 bases between them. This CDR3 has 14 residues. Germline CDR1 is KGHSH and CDR2 is LQKENI. The CDR3 DNA sequence: TGTGCCAGCTCACCACCTAGGGGCTTCACTGAAGCTTTCTTT. Translating gives CASSPPRGFTEAFF. The variable domain in full, with the rest retrieved from reference TRBV18 and TRBJ1-1, is NAGVMQNPRHLVRRRGQEARLRCSPMKGHSHVYWYRQLPEEGLKFMVYLQKENIIDESGMPKERFSAEFPKEGPSILRIQQVVRGDSAAYFCASSPPRGFTEAFFGQGTRLTVV.

J is TRBJ1-4 and V is TRBV5-1; 10 positions agree with TRBD1. Trimming took 2 bases from V and 0 from J; bases not matched to a gene: 10. The CDR3 runs to 19 residues. Germline V lookup: CDR1 SGHRS, CDR2 YFSETQ. The CDR3 is CASSFTMDRGFPTNEKLFF. Written as DNA, the CDR3 is TGCGCCAGCAGCTTTACCATGGACAGGGGGTTCCCAACTAATGAAAAACTGTTTTTT. The whole variable domain, filled in from reference TRBV5-1 and TRBJ1-4, reads KAGVTQTPRYLIKTRGQQVTLSCSPISGHRSVSWYQQTPGQGLQFLFEYFSETQRNKGNFPGRFSGRQFSNSRSEMNVSTLELGDSALYLCASSFTMDRGFPTNEKLFFGSGTQLSVL.

The gene calls are TRBV7-2 and TRBJ1-2; 8 positions agree with TRBD1. The V and J ends lost 5 bases and 4 bases, in that order; junction bases with no gene match: 6. Germline lookup yields CDR1 SGHTA and CDR2 FQGNSA. This CDR3 is built from 14 residues. The CDR3 here is CASSPSGGSYGYTF. In nucleotides, the CDR3 is TGTGCCAGCAGCCCCTCAGGGGGCAGCTATGGCTACACCTTC.

For this clone: Other DNA sequences in this sample translate to the same CDR3. J is TRBJ2-5 and V is TRBV5-1; 7 bases map to TRBD1. In germline, CDR1 is SGHRS, CDR2 YFSETQ. The ends lost 1 base at V and 1 base at J; junction bases unmatched: 1. The CDR3 contains 14 residues. The CDR3 is CASSLRGLQETQYF. The CDR3 bases are TGCGCCAGCAGCTTGAGGGGGCTCCAAGAGACCCAGTACTTC.

The chain links TRBV2 to TRBJ2-1; possible D gene TRBD2, 6 bases. Trimming removed 7 bases from V and 8 bases from J, with 9 bases in between. This CDR3 contains 11 residues. Germline V gene data show CDR1 as SNHLY and CDR2 as FYNNEI. In DNA form, the CDR3 reads TGTGCCAGCAAACTAGCTTATGAGCAGTTCTTC. Its translation: CASKLAYEQFF.

Here the CDR3 reads CASTTGREASPLHF. Here the CDR3 DNA reads TGTGCCAGCACCACGGGGAGGGAAGCTTCACCCCTCCACTTT. The chain employs TRBV7-2 and TRBJ1-6; no reliable D call. The CDR3 has 14 residues. Trimming left V 7 bases short and J 9 bases short, with 16 bases between. CDR1 is SGHTA and CDR2 is FQGNSA in the germline V gene.

This chain links TRBV5-6 with TRBJ2-7; TRBD1 matches 8 bases. The CDR3 is 15 residues long. Germline V gene sequence: CDR1 SGHDT, CDR2 YYEEEE. V lost 3 bases, J lost 6 bases, and 11 bases stayed unmatched. CDR3 residues: CASSSLRQGFGEQYF. CDR3 sequence (DNA): TGTGCCAGCAGCTCACTGCGACAGGGGTTCGGCGAGCAGTACTTC.

The V call is TRBV30, the J call TRBJ2-1, with 9 bases lining up with TRBD2. V gave up 0 bases and J gave up 2 bases; unmatched junction bases: 8. The length of the CDR3 is 17 residues. Germline V gene data show CDR1 as GTSNPN and CDR2 as SVGIG (reference sequence). CDR3 sequence: CAWSVAGGASTYNEQFF. The CDR3 DNA is TGTGCCTGGAGTGTAGCGGGGGGCGCCTCGACCTACAATGAGCAGTTCTTC.

V usage is TRBV5-1 and J usage is TRBJ2-1, with D possibly being TRBD2 (5 bases). V was shortened by 0 bases and J by 10 bases, with 8 bases between the two germline ends. This CDR3 has 12 amino acids. Looked up from germline, CDR1 is SGHRS and CDR2 is YFSETQ. For the CDR3, the DNA is TGCGCCAGCAGCTTGGGCCAGCGGGAGCAGTTCTTC. Its translation is CASSLGQREQFF.

The table lists this clone with a count of one. The chain employs TRBV29-1 and TRBJ2-7, with D possibly TRBD1 on 6 matching bases. Germline loops: CDR1 SQVTM, CDR2 ANQGSEA. Trimming pared 6 bases from V and 3 bases from J, leaving 18 bases between. The CDR3 runs 14 residues. This CDR3 is CSVKKGHVIYEQYF. CDR3 in DNA: TGCAGCGTGAAAAAGGGACACGTAATCTACGAGCAGTACTTC.

The V and J genes are TRBV15 and TRBJ2-7; 8 bases agree with TRBD1. CDR3 length equals 15 residues. The germline gives CDR1 LNHNV, CDR2 YYDKDF (reference sequence). The V gene end was trimmed by 4 bases and the J gene end by 3 bases; junction bases not matched to a gene: 8. The CDR3 sequence: CATSILGTGGYEQYF. The DNA of the CDR3 is TGTGCCACCAGCATTCTCGGGACAGGAGGCTACGAGCAGTACTTC.

This clone was recorded a few times. CDR3 amino acids: CASSLDRNYGYTF. As DNA, the CDR3 is TGTGCCAGCAGCTTGGACAGGAACTATGGCTACACCTTC. The chain recombines TRBV5-6 with TRBJ1-2, with TRBD1 as a possible D gene (5 bases). With 0 bases removed from V and 2 bases from J, the gap between germline ends came to 5 bases. Germline CDR1 reads SGHDT; CDR2 reads YYEEEE. This CDR3 has 13 amino acids.

This clone came up a few times. The chain combines TRBV5-1 with TRBJ1-1; D is undetermined. CDR1 SGHRS and CDR2 YFSETQ come from the germline V gene. The CDR3 spans 16 residues. V was pared by 4 bases and J by 1 base, with 17 bases between. This CDR3 is CASSPLLVGGNTEAFF. The DNA of the CDR3 is TGCGCCAGCAGCCCCCTGCTTGTGGGAGGGAACACTGAAGCTTTCTTT.

The chain links TRBV19 to TRBJ2-6; D is ambiguous. CDR1 is LNHDA, CDR2 SQIVND, per germline (reference sequence). The length of the CDR3 is 14 residues. Trimming stripped 7 bases from V and 0 bases from J, with 7 bases between. The CDR3 loop is CASKPNSGANVLTF. The CDR3 DNA sequence: TGTGCCAGTAAACCTAACTCTGGGGCCAACGTCCTGACTTTC.

The rearrangement joins TRBV5-1 to TRBJ2-7; TRBD1 matches 9 bases. Germline V gives CDR1 SGHRS, CDR2 YFSETQ. The CDR3 runs 16 residues. The V gene end was trimmed by 3 bases and the J gene end by 5 bases; junction bases not matched to a gene: 12. The CDR3 sequence: CASSSQTGGVRNEQYF. CDR3 nucleotide sequence: TGCGCCAGCAGCTCCCAGACAGGGGGTGTGAGGAACGAGCAGTACTTC.